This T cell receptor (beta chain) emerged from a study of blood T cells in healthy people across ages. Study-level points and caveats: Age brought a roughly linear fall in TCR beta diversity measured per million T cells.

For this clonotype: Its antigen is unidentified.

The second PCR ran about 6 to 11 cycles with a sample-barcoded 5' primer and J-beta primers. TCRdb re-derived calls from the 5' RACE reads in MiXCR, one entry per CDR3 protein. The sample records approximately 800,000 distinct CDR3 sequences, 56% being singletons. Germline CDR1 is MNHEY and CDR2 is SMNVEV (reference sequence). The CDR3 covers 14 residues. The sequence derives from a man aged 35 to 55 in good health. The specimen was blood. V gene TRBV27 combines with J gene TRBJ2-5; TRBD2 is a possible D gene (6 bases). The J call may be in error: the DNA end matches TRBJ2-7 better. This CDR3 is CASSLRGAPYEQYF. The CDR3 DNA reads TGTGCCAGCAGTTTACGCGGGGCTCCCTACGAGCAGTACTTC.